This T cell receptor beta chain is drawn from a study of blood T cell repertoires in COVID-19. In assigning cohorts, the study relied on participant-reported clinical history. Sequencing used immunoSEQ multiplex PCR; TCRdb keeps in-frame clones, though not all of them. The table has under 250,000 clones, 83% seen once. This CDR3 is 16 amino acids long. Germline-derived CDR1 and CDR2 are LNHDA and SQIVND (reference sequence). V lost 10 bases and J lost 12; bases outside the gene matches: 23. The source material was PBMCs or T cells enriched from blood (not recorded which). This chain joins TRBV19 and TRBJ2-1; 8 bases align to TRBD1. The origin of this receptor is a woman aged 40 to 50 who had been exposed to COVID-19. For the CDR3, the DNA is TGTGCCACTAAGGACAGGGAGGATCAATTGTCAATCGGGCAGTTCTTC. It translates to CATKDREDQLSIGQFF.